The source of this T cell receptor (beta chain) is a study of shared clonotypes between healthy human individuals. Study-wide context: The plates for each donor numbered three CD4 naive, three CD4 memory, two CD8 naive and one CD8 memory.

The CDR3 consists of 17 residues. The germline gives CDR1 MDHEN, CDR2 SYDVKM. Trimming took off 5 bases at V and 11 bases at J, with 28 bases between the two ends. Positive CCR7 selection of CD45RO-negative cells yielded the naive CD8 cells, and terminally differentiated effector memory CD45RA+ cells were excluded. Sequencing used immunoSEQ multiplex PCR; TCRdb keeps in-frame clones, though not all of them. The sample includes some 600,000 clones, roughly 96% seen only once; the top ten take about 0.11%. The TCR comes from a woman aged 25 to 39 in good health. The V call is TRBV28, the J call TRBJ2-1; either TRBD1 or TRBD2 may supply D (7 bases each). Sequenced input: naive CD8+ T cells sorted from blood. The CDR3 sequence is CASSPPGGGPYTMQQFF. The CDR3 DNA reads as TGTGCCAGCAGTCCGCCAGGGGGGGGGCCTTATACAATGCAGCAGTTCTTC. Combining the CDR3 with reference TRBV28 and TRBJ2-1 gives the whole variable domain DVKVTQSSRYLVKRTGEKVFLECVQDMDHENMFWYRQDPGLGLRLIYFSYDVKMKEKGDIPEGYSVSREKKERFSLILESASTNQTSMYLCASSPPGGGPYTMQQFFGPGTRLTVL.